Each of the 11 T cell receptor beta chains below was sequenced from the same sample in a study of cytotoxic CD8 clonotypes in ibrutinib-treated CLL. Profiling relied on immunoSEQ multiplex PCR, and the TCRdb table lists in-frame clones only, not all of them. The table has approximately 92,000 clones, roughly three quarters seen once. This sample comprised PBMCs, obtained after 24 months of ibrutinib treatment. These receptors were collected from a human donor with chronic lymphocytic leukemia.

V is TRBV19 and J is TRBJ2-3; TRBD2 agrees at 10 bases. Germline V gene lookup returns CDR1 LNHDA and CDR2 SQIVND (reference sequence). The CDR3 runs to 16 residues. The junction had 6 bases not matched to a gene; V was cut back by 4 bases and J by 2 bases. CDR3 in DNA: TGTGCCAGTAGTAAGGGGACTAGCGTCAACACAGATACGCAGTATTTT. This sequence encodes CASSKGTSVNTDTQYF.

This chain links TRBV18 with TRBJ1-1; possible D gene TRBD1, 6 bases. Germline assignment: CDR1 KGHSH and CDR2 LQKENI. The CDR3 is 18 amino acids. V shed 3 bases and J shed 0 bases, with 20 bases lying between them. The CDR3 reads CASSPKDSLWGVNTEAFF. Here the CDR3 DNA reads TGTGCCAGCTCACCTAAGGACAGCCTTTGGGGCGTGAACACTGAAGCTTTCTTT.

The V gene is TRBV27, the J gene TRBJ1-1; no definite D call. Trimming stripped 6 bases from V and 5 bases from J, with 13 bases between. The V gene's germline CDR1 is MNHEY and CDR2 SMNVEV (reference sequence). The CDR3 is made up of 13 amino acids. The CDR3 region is CASRPPTWTEAFF. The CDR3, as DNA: TGTGCCAGCAGGCCGCCAACTTGGACTGAAGCTTTCTTT.

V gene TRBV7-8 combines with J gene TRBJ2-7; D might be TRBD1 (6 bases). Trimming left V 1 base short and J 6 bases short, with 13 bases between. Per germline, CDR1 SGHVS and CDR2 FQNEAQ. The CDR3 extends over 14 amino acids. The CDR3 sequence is CASSLEQGIGEQYF. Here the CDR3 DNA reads TGTGCCAGCAGCTTAGAACAGGGTATAGGCGAGCAGTACTTC.

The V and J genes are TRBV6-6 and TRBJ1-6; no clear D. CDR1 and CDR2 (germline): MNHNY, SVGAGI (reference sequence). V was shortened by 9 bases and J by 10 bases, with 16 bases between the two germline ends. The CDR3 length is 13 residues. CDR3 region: CARHPQGGSPLHF. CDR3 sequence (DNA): TGTGCCAGACACCCCCAAGGCGGCTCACCCCTCCACTTT.

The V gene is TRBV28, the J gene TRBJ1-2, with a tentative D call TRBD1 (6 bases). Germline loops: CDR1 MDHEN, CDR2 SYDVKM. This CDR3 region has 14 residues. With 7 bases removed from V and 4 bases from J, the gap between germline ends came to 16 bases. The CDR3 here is CASNQGGRGYGYTF. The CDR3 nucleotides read TGTGCCAGCAACCAAGGGGGGCGCGGCTATGGCTACACCTTC.

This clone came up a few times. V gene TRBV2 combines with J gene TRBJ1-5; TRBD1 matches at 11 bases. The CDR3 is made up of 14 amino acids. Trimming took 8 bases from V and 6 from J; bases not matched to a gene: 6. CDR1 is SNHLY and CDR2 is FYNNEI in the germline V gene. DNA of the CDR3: TGTGCCAGCGTCGGACAGGGGGCAGGTCAGCCCCAGCATTTT. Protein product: CASVGQGAGQPQHF. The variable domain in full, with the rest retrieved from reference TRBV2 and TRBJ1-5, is EPEVTQTPSHQVTQMGQEVILRCVPISNHLYFYWYRQILGQKVEFLVSFYNNEISEKSEIFDDQFSVERPDGSNFTLKIRSTKLEDSAMYFCASVGQGAGQPQHFGDGTRLSIL.

The CDR3 loop is CASSPRAGGPYEQYF. The DNA of the CDR3 is TGTGCCAGCAGCCCCCGAGCGGGGGGCCCCTACGAGCAGTACTTC. The chain joins TRBV27 to TRBJ2-7; 9 bases are a match to TRBD2. With 6 bases clipped from V and 2 bases from J, the junction kept 8 bases outside the gene matches. Per germline, CDR1 MNHEY and CDR2 SMNVEV (reference sequence). This CDR3 has 15 residues.

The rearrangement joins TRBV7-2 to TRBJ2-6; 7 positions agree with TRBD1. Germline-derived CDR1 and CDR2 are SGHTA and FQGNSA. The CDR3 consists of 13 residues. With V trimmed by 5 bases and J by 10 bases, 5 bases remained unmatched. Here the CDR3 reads CASSLRDRNVLTF. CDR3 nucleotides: TGTGCCAGCAGCCTACGGGACAGAAACGTCCTGACTTTC.

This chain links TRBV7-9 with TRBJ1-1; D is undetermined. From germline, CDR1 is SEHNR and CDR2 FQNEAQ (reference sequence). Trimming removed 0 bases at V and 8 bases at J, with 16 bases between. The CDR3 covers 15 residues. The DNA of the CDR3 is TGTGCCAGCAGCTTAGCGCTTGCGGGGAAATCGGAAGCTTTCTTT. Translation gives CASSLALAGKSEAFF.

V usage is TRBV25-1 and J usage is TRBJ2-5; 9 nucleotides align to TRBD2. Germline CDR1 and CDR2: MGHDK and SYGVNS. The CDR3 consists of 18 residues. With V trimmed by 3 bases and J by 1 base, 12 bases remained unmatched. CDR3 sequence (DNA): TGTGCCAGCAGTGAGAGGACTAGCGCGATCCTACCCCAAGAGACCCAGTACTTC. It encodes CASSERTSAILPQETQYF.